This T cell receptor (beta chain) stems from a study of shared clonotypes between healthy human individuals (dated by TCRdb to about 2020). About the investigation overall: The cohort included three men and two women between 18 and 49 years of age. To estimate repertoire size and how much clonotype sharing occurs between individuals, the study deeply sequenced the blood TCR repertoires of several healthy adults. To increase sequencing depth and limit assay-specific biases, different laboratories used diverse techniques to prepare libraries and sequence TCR repertoires. For each donor, CD4 naive and CD4 memory were each run on three plates, CD8 naive on two plates, and CD8 memory on one plate. Each donor's leukapheresis produced roughly between about 0.8 and 8.9 billion PBMCs.

Summary of the overall study and its limitations: Pairwise subsampling led to the expectation that sequencing depth would affect the degree of clonotype sharing among donors. Sharing across several donors was observed for around 5% of naive CD4, over 3% of naive CD8, 2% to 2.5% of memory CD4, and around 0.44% of memory CD8 clonotypes. Clonotypes shared by all four sorted-subset donors showed higher generation probabilities than non-shared clonotypes. Naive subsets generally had larger estimated clonotype richness than memory subsets did. The small number of donors limited the genetic and exposure-history diversity represented. Incomplete sequencing was indicated by rarefaction of sorted-subset datasets, despite the large sequencing depth. Only blood was sampled, and tissue TCR repertoires likely differ from those in blood.

As regards this clone: The target of this receptor is not known. Base-call qualities are not available, and no considerably larger clone is one nucleotide away.

The donors were healthy, HIV-negative adults with no recently reported acute infections or vaccinations. Every donor was a Caucasian adult living in Nashville, Tennessee, USA. CD4+ T cells were enriched through magnetic negative selection, after which naive cells were positively selected on CD45RA and the remaining negative fraction served as the memory subset. After blood collection by leukapheresis, PBMCs were isolated using Ficoll-Histopaque density gradient centrifugation and then cryopreserved in the vapor phase of liquid nitrogen. Analytical flow cytometry was used to check the purity and quantity of every magnetically sorted T cell population. From each sorted fraction, genomic DNA was isolated and quantified by UV absorbance on a Nanodrop 2000c. Inclusive of the bounding cysteine and phenylalanine, the CDR3 is 12 residues long. The retained sequence is limited to the CDR3, 36 bases, with the frame set at the first base. Based on the germline V gene, the CDR1 and CDR2 sequences are MDHEN and SYDVKM. V is cut by 4 bases and J by 0 bases, and the space between the germline ends is 3 bases.

TCR CDR3 regions were amplified from genomic DNA by multiplex PCR using the deep immunoSEQ assay. Extracted genomic DNA from each cell subset was spread evenly across all wells of several immunoSEQ 96-well plates, with each plate serving as a replicate. For sorted subsets, approximately 190 ng of genomic DNA, equivalent to 25,000 to 35,000 T cell genomes, went into each replicate PCR. Purified libraries were quantified with a Qubit 3.0 fluorometer, sized on a Bioanalyzer 2100, and re-quantified with the KAPA Library Quantification kit. Every immunoSEQ 96-well plate was sequenced on a separate single-read 150-cycle Illumina NextSeq 550 flow cell. For the original study's pipeline: Because the immunoSEQ output included only junctional sequences and no quality scores, the filtering could not be the same as the filtering used for full-length reads. To assign V/J genes and CDR3, sequences were annotated against IMGT germline references using PyIR, a Python wrapper for IgBLAST v1.9. Reads with weak V/J assignments (E-value above 1e-6), missing CDR3, stop codons, out-of-frame junctions, or ambiguous translated residues were removed. V3J clonotypes were defined as sequences sharing the same inferred V gene, J gene, and CDR3 amino acid sequence. Percentage overlap between repertoires was computed as shared unique clonotypes divided by the size of the smaller repertoire. Richness of each repertoire was evaluated using RTK rarefaction, the Chao1 estimator, and Recon v2.1 estimates of unobserved clonotypes. OLGA was used to compute generation probabilities for all TCRbeta clonotypes that the gDNA method yielded from a few donors. TCRdb holds this immuneACCESS table with in-frame rearrangements only. Some clones are missing; in checked studies, unresolved V genes explain under half, and the rest has no known cause. V, J and clone size reflect that table, while D and trimming were determined from the DNA. This sample lists some 2.1 million clones; 85% to 95% were detected once. The biggest ten clones account for about 0.13% of the sample.

Sequencing was done on a sample of naive CD4+ T cells sorted from blood. The sample's cell subset or site label, in plain terms: CD45RA+ positively selected. The rearranged segments are TRBV28 and TRBJ1-2, with an unclear D gene assignment. This TCR derives from a man aged 18 to 30 in good health. The CDR3 sequence is CASSSSNYGYTF. The sequenced DNA is TGTGCCAGCAGTTCCTCTAACTATGGCTACACCTTC.